Listed here are 20 T cell receptor beta chains from one sample, sequenced in a study of T cells after yellow fever vaccination (dated by TCRdb to the late 2010s). The treatment or condition label, as the study defines it: live attenuated yellow fever vaccine strain. The library was prepared using 5' RACE. The sequencing machine was an Illumina HiSeq 2500. TCRdb reanalyzed the raw reads on its own, using fastp at Q25 for trimming and MiXCR for clone calling, and kept in-frame beta chains. Entries that share a CDR3 protein sequence are merged under the most common genes and DNA. This sample holds more than 250,000 distinct CDR3 sequences; roughly 6.8% were observed only once. The top ten constitute about 18% of the sample. Sequences were derived from PBMCs, sampled roughly 45 days after the first yellow fever vaccination. The receptors originated from a man aged 18 to 29 who received the YFV17D yellow fever vaccine.

This clonotype has ten or more counts. This CDR3 is CASRLRVGATEAFF. CDR3 nucleotide sequence: TGTGCCAGCAGATTAAGGGTCGGGGCCACTGAAGCTTTCTTT. The gene calls are TRBV7-9 and TRBJ1-1, with a possible D match to TRBD1 (5 bases). The CDR3 consists of 14 residues. V was pared by 6 bases and J by 4 bases, with 15 bases between. Germline lookup yields CDR1 SEHNR and CDR2 FQNEAQ (reference sequence).

This clonotype was recorded many times. J is TRBJ2-1 and V is TRBV7-2, with D uncertain. Germline CDR1 and CDR2: SGHTA and FQGNSA. There are 15 residues in the CDR3. Trimming pared 3 bases from V and 0 bases from J, leaving 9 bases between. Written as DNA, the CDR3 is TGTGCCAGCAGCTTTTCTGGGCGCTCCTACAATGAGCAGTTCTTC. Residues: CASSFSGRSYNEQFF.

This chain links TRBV9 with TRBJ2-1; 14 bases are shared with TRBD2. V lost 3 bases to trimming and J lost 6 bases; unmatched junction nucleotides: 5. CDR3 length: 16 amino acids. Germline V gives CDR1 SGDLS, CDR2 YYNGEE. The CDR3 DNA reads as TGTGCCAGCAGCGGCGGGACTAGCGGGGGAGGCAATGAGCAGTTCTTC. Its translation: CASSGGTSGGGNEQFF.

This clonotype was counted ten times or more. This chain connects TRBV12-3 or TRBV12-4 to TRBJ2-6; unclear D gene. There are 16 residues in the CDR3. V was trimmed by 4 bases and J by 0 bases, leaving 10 bases between them. CDR3 nucleotide sequence: TGTGCCAGCAGTTCCAACGAAGCCTCTGGGGCCAACGTCCTGACTTTC. Residues: CASSSNEASGANVLTF.

The chain links TRBV7-9 to TRBJ2-7, with D possibly being TRBD1 or TRBD2 (5 bases each). This CDR3 spans 13 amino acids. V lost 4 bases and J 7 bases, leaving 14 bases between the germline ends. From germline, CDR1 is SEHNR and CDR2 FQNEAQ (reference sequence). The CDR3 sequence: CASSSGRSLEQYF. In nucleotides, the CDR3 is TGTGCCAGCAGCTCGGGACGGAGCCTTGAGCAGTACTTC.

This chain joins TRBV6-1 and TRBJ2-2, with 7 positions matching TRBD1. Germline V gene sequence: CDR1 MNHNS, CDR2 SASEGT. Germline trimming cut 9 bases from V and 4 bases from J; bases unmatched to any gene: 11. This CDR3 spans 15 amino acids. The CDR3 DNA is TGTGCCAGTGACAGGGAACGGACGGGCACCGGGGAGCTGTTTTTT. This translates into CASDRERTGTGELFF.

This clonotype was recorded a few times. This sequence joins TRBV24-1 and TRBJ1-5; TRBD1 aligns across 7 bases. This CDR3 spans 14 amino acids. Germline V gene lookup returns CDR1 KGHDR and CDR2 SFDVKD. Germline trimming cut 7 bases from V and 4 bases from J; bases unmatched to any gene: 6. The CDR3 DNA reads TGTGCCACCAGGGTCGACAGGGAGAATCAGCCCCAGCATTTT. It codes for CATRVDRENQPQHF.

J is TRBJ1-5 and V is TRBV12-3 or TRBV12-4, with 7 nucleotides matching TRBD1. There are 14 residues in the CDR3. V lost 6 bases and J lost 6; bases outside the gene matches: 8. The DNA for the CDR3 is TGTGCCAGCAGCCGACAGGGTTGGGTTCAGCCCCAGCATTTT. This encodes CASSRQGWVQPQHF.

The table lists this clonotype with many counts. This chain joins TRBV19 and TRBJ1-3; weak D call: TRBD1 (5 bases). Trimming shortened V by 4 bases and J by 1 base, and 11 bases separated the two germline ends. CDR1 and CDR2 (germline): LNHDA, SQIVND (reference sequence). The CDR3 contains 15 residues. The chain's CDR3 is CASSTLDSSGNTIYF. Here the CDR3 DNA reads TGTGCCAGTAGTACACTCGACAGTTCTGGAAACACCATATATTTT.

DNA of the CDR3: TGTGCCAGCAGTTACGCCGACAGGGCGGGTTCACCCCTCCACTTT. This codes for CASSYADRAGSPLHF. This sequence joins TRBV6-5 and TRBJ1-6; TRBD1 aligns across 7 bases. The CDR3 contains 15 residues. CDR1 is MNHEY, CDR2 SVGAGI, per germline. With V trimmed by 2 bases and J by 9 bases, 7 bases remained unmatched.

The rearrangement joins TRBV20-1 to TRBJ2-2, with 11 bases that match TRBD2. The CDR3 sequence is 15 residues long. V lost 5 bases to trimming and J lost 3 bases; unmatched junction nucleotides: 5. Germline CDR1 and CDR2: DFQATT and SNEGSKA (reference sequence). CDR3: CSAYPSGRYTGELFF. The DNA for the CDR3 is TGCAGTGCTTATCCTAGCGGGAGGTACACCGGGGAGCTGTTTTTT.

On this clonotype: The junction departs from the called germline gene at one end, perhaps through a read error. This chain joins TRBV7-9 and TRBJ2-4, with 9 bases fitting TRBD1. This CDR3 has 15 amino acids. Germline lookup yields CDR1 SEHNR and CDR2 FQNEAQ (reference sequence). CDR3 bases: TGTGCCAGCAGTTTAGGACAGGGGAGCGGAAACATTCAGTACTTC. It yields the protein CASSLGQGSGNIQYF.

The rearrangement joins TRBV12-5 to TRBJ1-5; tentatively, D is TRBD1 (5 bases). This CDR3 region has 13 residues. The germline V gene encodes CDR1 LGHNT and CDR2 FRNRAP. The germline V and J ends were trimmed by 5 bases and 7 bases, with 12 bases remaining between them. CDR3 DNA: TGTGCTAGTGGTGGGGCTGAGGGGCAGCCCCAGCATTTT. Translated: CASGGAEGQPQHF.

The chain employs TRBV3-1 and TRBJ1-1; weak D call: TRBD1 (5 bases). Trimming left V 1 base short and J 3 bases short, with 9 bases between. The CDR3 sequence is 14 residues long. Germline V gene lookup returns CDR1 LGHDT and CDR2 YNNKEL (reference sequence). The CDR3 DNA reads as TGTGCCAGCAGCCAAGTTCGGGGGGACACTGAAGCTTTCTTT. Translation gives CASSQVRGDTEAFF.

There are a few counts of this clonotype. The V and J genes are TRBV29-1 and TRBJ1-2, with no clear D. The length of the CDR3 is 12 residues. The V and J ends lost 5 bases and 2 bases respectively, with 9 bases between them. In germline, CDR1 is SQVTM, CDR2 ANQGSEA. CDR3 nucleotides: TGCAGCGTTTCGGCCAGGAACTATGGCTACACCTTC. It encodes CSVSARNYGYTF.

This clonotype was recorded many times. The gene calls are TRBV2 and TRBJ2-3; 8 nucleotides match TRBD2. The junction had 13 bases not matched to a gene; V was cut back by 5 bases and J by 6 bases. In germline, CDR1 is SNHLY, CDR2 FYNNEI. The CDR3 is 16 residues long. The CDR3 coding sequence is TGTGCCAGCAGTTACACCCCCCCCGGGGGGGGTGATACGCAGTATTTT. Residues: CASSYTPPGGGDTQYF. Based on the CDR3 plus reference TRBV2 and TRBJ2-3, the full variable domain is EPEVTQTPSHQVTQMGQEVILRCVPISNHLYFYWYRQILGQKVEFLVSFYNNEISEKSEIFDDQFSVERPDGSNFTLKIRSTKLEDSAMYFCASSYTPPGGGDTQYFGPGTRLTVL.

The genes are TRBV7-9 and TRBJ2-1; a possible D gene is TRBD2 (6 bases). The CDR3 is 13 residues long. Between the trimmed V and J ends, which lost 8 bases and 3 bases, there was a span of 11 bases. Germline V gene data show CDR1 as SEHNR and CDR2 as FQNEAQ (reference sequence). Here the CDR3 DNA reads TGTGCCAGCGGCCGGGGGATCTACAATGAGCAGTTCTTC. Its translation is CASGRGIYNEQFF. Filled out from reference TRBV7-9 and TRBJ2-1, the complete variable domain reads DTGVSQNPRHKITKRGQNVTFRCDPISEHNRLYWYRQTLGQGPEFLTYFQNEAQLEKSRLLSDRFSAERPKGSFSTLEIQRTEQGDSAMYLCASGRGIYNEQFFGPGTRLTVL.

This clonotype was seen more than once but under ten times. The chain carries TRBV12-3 or TRBV12-4 and TRBJ2-7; 7 bases align to TRBD1. V was pared by 0 bases and J by 7 bases, with 12 bases of the junction left unmatched. The CDR3 has 16 residues. Here the CDR3 DNA reads TGTGCCAGCAGTTTAGCCTTCCTCCGGGACAGAAGGGAGCAGTACTTC. Translation: CASSLAFLRDRREQYF.

There are a few counts of this clonotype. This chain joins TRBV24-1 and TRBJ2-3, with a weak D call TRBD2 (6 bases). CDR1 is KGHDR, CDR2 SFDVKD, per germline. With 7 bases removed from V and 6 bases from J, the gap between germline ends came to 16 bases. CDR3 length: 14 residues. CDR3 in amino acids: CATRSTTGVDTQYF. The DNA for the CDR3 is TGTGCCACCAGGTCTACCACGGGGGTCGATACGCAGTATTTT.

In this sample, this clonotype turned up many times. This chain joins TRBV18 and TRBJ2-5; 9 nucleotides align to TRBD1. The J segment lost 2 bases and the V segment lost 2 bases, leaving 3 bases of the junction unmatched. The CDR3 sequence is 15 residues long. CDR1 is KGHSH and CDR2 is LQKENI in the germline V gene. The CDR3 sequence is CASSPGTGWQETQYF. The CDR3 DNA is TGTGCCAGCTCACCAGGGACAGGGTGGCAAGAGACCCAGTACTTC.